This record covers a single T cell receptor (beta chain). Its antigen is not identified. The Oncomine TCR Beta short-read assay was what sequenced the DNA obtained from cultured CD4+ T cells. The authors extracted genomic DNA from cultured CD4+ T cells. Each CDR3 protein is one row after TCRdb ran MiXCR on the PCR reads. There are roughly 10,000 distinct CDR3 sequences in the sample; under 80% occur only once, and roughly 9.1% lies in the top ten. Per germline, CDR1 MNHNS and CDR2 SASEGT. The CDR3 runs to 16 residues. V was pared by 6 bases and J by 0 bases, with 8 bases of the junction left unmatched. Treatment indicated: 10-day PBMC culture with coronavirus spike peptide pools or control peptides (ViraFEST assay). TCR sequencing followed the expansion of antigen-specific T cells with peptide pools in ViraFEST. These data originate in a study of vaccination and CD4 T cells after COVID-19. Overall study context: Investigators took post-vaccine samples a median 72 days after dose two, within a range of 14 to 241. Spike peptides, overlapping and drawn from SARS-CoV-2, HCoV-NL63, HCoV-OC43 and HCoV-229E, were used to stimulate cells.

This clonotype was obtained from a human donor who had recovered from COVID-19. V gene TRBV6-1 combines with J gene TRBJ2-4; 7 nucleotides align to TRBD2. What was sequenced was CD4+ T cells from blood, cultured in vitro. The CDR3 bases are TGTGCCAGCAGCCCCTGGGGAGGGGTAGCCAAAAACATTCAGTACTTC. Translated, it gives CASSPWGGVAKNIQYF.